The next 15 T cell receptor beta chains were all read from a single sample in a study of cytomegalovirus exposure and HLA in healthy donors. Amplification used 60 Vbeta primers and 13 Jbeta primers. Clones were sequenced by immunoSEQ multiplex PCR, and TCRdb holds only the in-frame ones, with some missing. The sample gives about 160,000 clones, roughly 79% of which show up once; around 0.97% is in the top ten. Material: PBMCs. These receptors were collected from a woman aged 45 to 65 in good health and CMV-seropositive.

The rearrangement links TRBV6-5 to TRBJ1-1; maybe TRBD1 (6 bases). Germline CDR1 MNHEY, CDR2 SVGAGI. V gave up 8 bases and J gave up 8 bases, with 18 bases separating them. The CDR3 length is 13 residues. The CDR3 is CASERGEGTEAFF. Here the CDR3 DNA reads TGTGCCAGCGAAAGAGGAGAAGGGACAGAAGCTTTCTTT.

This clone has only a few counts. This chain's CDR3 is CASSSGQLATIYF. The CDR3, as DNA: TGTGCCAGCAGCTCGGGACAGCTCGCCACCATATATTTT. The chain combines TRBV7-9 with TRBJ1-3; 7 bases agree with TRBD1. The CDR3 extends over 13 amino acids. J was trimmed by 9 bases and V by 4 bases; bases with no gene match: 6. Germline values: CDR1 SEHNR, CDR2 FQNEAQ (reference sequence).

The V call is TRBV9, the J call TRBJ2-1; the D gene is possibly TRBD2 (6 bases). The CDR3 contains 17 residues. Germline V lookup: CDR1 SGDLS, CDR2 YYNGEE. The V end was cut by 1 base, the J end by 2 bases, with 16 bases between. The chain's CDR3 is CASSVKMGGVTYNEQFF. CDR3 nucleotides: TGTGCCAGCAGCGTAAAAATGGGCGGGGTGACCTACAATGAGCAGTTCTTC.

There are a few counts of this clone. For the CDR3, the DNA is TGTGCCAGCAGTTCGACAGGTTACACCGGGGAGCTGTTTTTT. This encodes CASSSTGYTGELFF. The rearrangement uses TRBV28 and TRBJ2-2; TRBD1 is a possible D gene (6 bases). The CDR3 totals 14 residues. Per germline, CDR1 MDHEN and CDR2 SYDVKM. V lost 4 bases to trimming and J lost 3 bases, with 9 bases between them. The variable domain in full, with the rest retrieved from reference TRBV28 and TRBJ2-2, is DVKVTQSSRYLVKRTGEKVFLECVQDMDHENMFWYRQDPGLGLRLIYFSYDVKMKEKGDIPEGYSVSREKKERFSLILESASTNQTSMYLCASSSTGYTGELFFGEGSRLTVL.

J is TRBJ2-2 and V is TRBV5-1, with 8 bases fitting TRBD1. Germline V gene data show CDR1 as SGHRS and CDR2 as YFSETQ. CDR3 length: 15 residues. V lost 5 bases to trimming and J lost 5 bases; unmatched junction nucleotides: 8. This CDR3 reads CASRGGTGGTGELFF. The DNA for the CDR3 is TGCGCCAGCAGGGGCGGGACAGGAGGAACCGGGGAGCTGTTTTTT.

This clone has a handful of counts. The chain employs TRBV4-3 and TRBJ2-6; D uncertain. The CDR3 extends over 14 amino acids. Germline CDR1 reads LGHNA; CDR2 reads YSLEER. Trimming stripped 0 bases from V and 3 bases from J, with 3 bases between. The CDR3 sequence is CASSQDHGANVLTF. CDR3 coding DNA: TGCGCCAGCAGCCAAGACCATGGGGCCAACGTCCTGACTTTC.

This clone was detected once. The chain carries TRBV6-1 and TRBJ2-7; TRBD1 aligns across 10 bases. With V trimmed by 5 bases and J by 6 bases, 7 bases remained unmatched. The CDR3 runs to 14 residues. Looked up from germline, CDR1 is MNHNS and CDR2 is SASEGT. The chain's CDR3 is CASSFSTGGGEQYF. In DNA form, the CDR3 reads TGTGCCAGCAGTTTTTCGACAGGGGGCGGCGAGCAGTACTTC.

The chain joins TRBV5-1 to TRBJ2-7; TRBD1 matches 8 bases. CDR1 and CDR2 from the germline V gene are SGHRS and YFSETQ. This CDR3 is built from 16 residues. V trimming: 0 bases; J trimming: 6 bases; junction bases outside the gene matches: 11. The CDR3 bases are TGCGCCAGCAGCTTGGGGCAACTGGACAGGGTAGGCGAGCAGTACTTC. It specifies CASSLGQLDRVGEQYF.

The chain uses TRBV4-1 and TRBJ1-1, with D possibly TRBD1 on 5 matching bases. V lost 2 bases to trimming and J lost 6 bases, with 13 bases between them. Germline CDR1 reads MGHRA; CDR2 reads YSYEKL. The CDR3 spans 14 residues. CDR3 in amino acids: CASSQQGYRAEAFF. Here the CDR3 DNA reads TGCGCCAGCAGCCAACAGGGTTACCGGGCTGAAGCTTTCTTT.

The chain combines TRBV5-4 with TRBJ1-1; D is undetermined. The germline V gene has CDR1 SGHNT and CDR2 YYREEE (reference sequence). The CDR3 sequence is 16 residues long. V was pared by 4 bases and J by 2 bases, with 18 bases between. Here the CDR3 reads CASSLGGIGFNTEAFF. For the CDR3, the DNA is TGTGCCAGCAGCCTCGGAGGAATCGGGTTTAACACTGAAGCTTTCTTT.

The chain combines TRBV7-3 with TRBJ2-1, with 10 bases matching TRBD1. CDR1 and CDR2 from the germline V gene are SGHTA and FQGTGA. This CDR3 is built from 16 residues. The J segment lost 8 bases and the V segment lost 5 bases, leaving 12 bases of the junction unmatched. The CDR3 DNA follows: TGTGCCAGCAGCGCCTCCGGGACAGGGGACCCTTATGAGCAGTTCTTC. Amino acid sequence: CASSASGTGDPYEQFF.

The chain links TRBV7-2 to TRBJ1-1; TRBD1 is a possible D gene (5 bases). The V and J ends lost 3 bases and 8 bases respectively, with 13 bases between them. This CDR3 has 13 residues. Germline CDR1 reads SGHTA; CDR2 reads FQGNSA. Written as DNA, the CDR3 is TGTGCCAGCAGCTTGGGGAGGGACGGCGAAGCTTTCTTT. This gives the protein CASSLGRDGEAFF.

The rearrangement links TRBV7-9 to TRBJ2-7, with D perhaps TRBD1 (6 bases). Germline CDR1 is SEHNR and CDR2 is FQNEAQ (reference sequence). V lost 2 bases to trimming and J lost 1 base, with 9 bases between them. This CDR3 is 14 amino acids long. The CDR3 DNA reads TGTGCCAGCAGCTTATCGACAGGTTCCTACGAGCAGTACTTC. Translated: CASSLSTGSYEQYF.

In nucleotides, the CDR3 is TGTGCCAGCAGCTTAGTCCGGGATACCTACGAGCAGTACTTC. Protein: CASSLVRDTYEQYF. The V call is TRBV7-8, the J call TRBJ2-7; maybe TRBD2 (5 bases). The CDR3 covers 14 residues. V was shortened by 1 base and J by 2 bases, with 9 bases between the two germline ends. Germline lookup yields CDR1 SGHVS and CDR2 FQNEAQ.

CDR3 region: CASNRVSGANVLTF. DNA for the CDR3: TGTGCCAGCAACAGGGTTTCTGGGGCCAACGTCCTGACTTTC. The chain is built from TRBV19 and TRBJ2-6; D possibly corresponds to TRBD1 (6 bases). Trimming removed 9 bases from V and 1 base from J, with 10 bases in between. CDR3 length: 14 amino acids. CDR1 and CDR2 from the germline V gene are LNHDA and SQIVND (reference sequence).